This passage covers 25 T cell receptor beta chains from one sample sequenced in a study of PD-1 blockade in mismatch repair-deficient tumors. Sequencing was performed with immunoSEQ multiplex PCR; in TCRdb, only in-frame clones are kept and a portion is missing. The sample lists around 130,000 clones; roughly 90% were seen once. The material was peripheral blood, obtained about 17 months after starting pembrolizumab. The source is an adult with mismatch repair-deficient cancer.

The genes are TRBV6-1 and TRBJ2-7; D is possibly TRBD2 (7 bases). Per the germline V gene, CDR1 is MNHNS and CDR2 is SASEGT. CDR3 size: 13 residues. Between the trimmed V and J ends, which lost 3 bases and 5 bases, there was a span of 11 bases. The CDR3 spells CASSDRGGHEQYF. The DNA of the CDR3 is TGTGCCAGCAGTGATAGGGGGGGCCACGAGCAGTACTTC.

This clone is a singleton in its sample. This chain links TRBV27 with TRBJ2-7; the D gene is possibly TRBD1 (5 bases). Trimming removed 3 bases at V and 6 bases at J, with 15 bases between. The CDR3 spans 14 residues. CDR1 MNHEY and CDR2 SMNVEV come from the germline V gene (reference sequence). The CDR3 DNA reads TGTGCCAGCAGTTTGGAGTTGCAGGGCGGCGAGCAGTACTTC. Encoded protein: CASSLELQGGEQYF.

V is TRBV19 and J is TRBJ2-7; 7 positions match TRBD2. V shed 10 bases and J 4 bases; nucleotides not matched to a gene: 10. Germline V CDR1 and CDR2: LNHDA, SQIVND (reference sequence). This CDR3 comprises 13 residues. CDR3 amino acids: CATRGRESYEQYF. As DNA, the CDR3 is TGTGCCACCCGAGGGCGGGAGTCTTACGAGCAGTACTTC.

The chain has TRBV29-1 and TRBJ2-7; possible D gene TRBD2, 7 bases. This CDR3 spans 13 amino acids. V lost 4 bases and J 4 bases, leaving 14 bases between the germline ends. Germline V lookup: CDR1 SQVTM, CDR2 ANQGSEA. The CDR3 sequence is CSVGMRGGYEQYF. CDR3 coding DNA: TGCAGCGTTGGGATGAGGGGGGGTTACGAGCAGTACTTC.

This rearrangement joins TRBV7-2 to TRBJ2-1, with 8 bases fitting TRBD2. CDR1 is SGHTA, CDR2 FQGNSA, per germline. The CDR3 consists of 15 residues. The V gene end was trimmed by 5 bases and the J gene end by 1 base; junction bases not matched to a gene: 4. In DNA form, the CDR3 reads TGTGCCAGCAGCAAGACTAGCGAATCCTACAATGAGCAGTTCTTC. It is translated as CASSKTSESYNEQFF.

CDR3 protein: CASSLTTPLGTGFTDTQYF. As DNA, the CDR3 is TGTGCCAGCAGCTTAACAACGCCCCTGGGGACTGGCTTCACAGATACGCAGTATTTT. The chain uses TRBV13 and TRBJ2-3; D is possibly TRBD2 (6 bases). CDR1 is PRHDT, CDR2 FYEKMQ, per germline (reference sequence). The CDR3 is 19 amino acids. The V end was cut by 2 bases, the J end by 2 bases, with 23 bases between. The whole variable domain, remainder taken from reference TRBV13 and TRBJ2-3, is AAGVIQSPRHLIKEKRETATLKCYPIPRHDTVYWYQQGPGQDPQFLISFYEKMQSDKGSIPDRFSAQQFSDYHSELNMSSLELGDSALYFCASSLTTPLGTGFTDTQYFGPGTRLTVL.

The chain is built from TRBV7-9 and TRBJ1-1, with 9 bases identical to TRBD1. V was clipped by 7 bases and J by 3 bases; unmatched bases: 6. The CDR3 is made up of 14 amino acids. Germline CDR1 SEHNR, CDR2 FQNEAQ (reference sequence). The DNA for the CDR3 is TGTGCCAGCACCGGGACAGGGAGGGACACTGAAGCTTTCTTT. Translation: CASTGTGRDTEAFF.

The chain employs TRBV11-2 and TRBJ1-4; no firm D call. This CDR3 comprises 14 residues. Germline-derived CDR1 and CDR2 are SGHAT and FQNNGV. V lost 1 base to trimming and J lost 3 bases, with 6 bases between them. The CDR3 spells CASSLGGSNEKLFF. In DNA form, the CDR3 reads TGTGCCAGCAGCTTAGGGGGTTCTAATGAAAAACTGTTTTTT.

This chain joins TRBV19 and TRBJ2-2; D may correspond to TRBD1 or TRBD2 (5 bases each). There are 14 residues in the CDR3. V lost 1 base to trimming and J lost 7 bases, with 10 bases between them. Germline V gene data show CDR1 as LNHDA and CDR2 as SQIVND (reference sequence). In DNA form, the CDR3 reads TGTGCCAGTAGTATAGGGGCAGGGAGCGGGGAGCTGTTTTTT. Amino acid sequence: CASSIGAGSGELFF.

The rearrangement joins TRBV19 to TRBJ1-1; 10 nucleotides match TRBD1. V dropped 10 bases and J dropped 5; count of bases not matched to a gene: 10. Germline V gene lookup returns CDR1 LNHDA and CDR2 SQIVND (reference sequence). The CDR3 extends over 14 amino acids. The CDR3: CATGTGDPRTEAFF. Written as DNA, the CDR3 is TGTGCCACCGGGACAGGGGACCCAAGAACTGAAGCTTTCTTT.

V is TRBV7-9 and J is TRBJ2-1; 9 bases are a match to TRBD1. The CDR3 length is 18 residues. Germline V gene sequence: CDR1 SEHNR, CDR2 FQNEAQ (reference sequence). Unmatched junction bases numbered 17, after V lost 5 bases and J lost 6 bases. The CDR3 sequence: CASSEGQGREDGLNEQFF. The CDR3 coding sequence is TGTGCCAGCAGCGAAGGACAGGGGAGAGAAGACGGGCTCAATGAGCAGTTCTTC. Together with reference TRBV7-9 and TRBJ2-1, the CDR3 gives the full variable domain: DTGVSQNPRHKITKRGQNVTFRCDPISEHNRLYWYRQTLGQGPEFLTYFQNEAQLEKSRLLSDRFSAERPKGSFSTLEIQRTEQGDSAMYLCASSEGQGREDGLNEQFFGPGTRLTVL.

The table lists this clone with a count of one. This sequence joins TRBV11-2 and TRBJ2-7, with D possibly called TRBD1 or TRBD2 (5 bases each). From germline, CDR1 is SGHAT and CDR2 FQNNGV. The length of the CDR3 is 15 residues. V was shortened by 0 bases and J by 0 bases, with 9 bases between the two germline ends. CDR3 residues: CASSLEAGSSYEQYF. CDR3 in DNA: TGTGCCAGCAGCTTAGAAGCAGGGAGCTCCTACGAGCAGTACTTC. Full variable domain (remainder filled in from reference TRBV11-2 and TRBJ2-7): EAGVAQSPRYKIIEKRQSVAFWCNPISGHATLYWYQQILGQGPKLLIQFQNNGVVDDSQLPKDRFSAERLKGVDSTLKIQPAKLEDSAVYLCASSLEAGSSYEQYFGPGTRLTVT.

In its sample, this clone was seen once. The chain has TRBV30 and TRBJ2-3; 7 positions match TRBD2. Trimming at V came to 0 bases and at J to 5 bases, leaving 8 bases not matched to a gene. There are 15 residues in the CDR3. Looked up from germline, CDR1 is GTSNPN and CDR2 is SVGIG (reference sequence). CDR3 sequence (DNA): TGTGCCTGGAGTGTAGGTCAGCGGGAAATAGATACGCAGTATTTT. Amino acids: CAWSVGQREIDTQYF.

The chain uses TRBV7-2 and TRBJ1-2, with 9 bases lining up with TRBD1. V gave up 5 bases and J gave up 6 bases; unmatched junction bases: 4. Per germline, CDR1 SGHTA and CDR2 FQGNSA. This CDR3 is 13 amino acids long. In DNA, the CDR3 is TGTGCCAGCAGCGCCCGGGACAGGGATGGCTACACCTTC. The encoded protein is CASSARDRDGYTF.

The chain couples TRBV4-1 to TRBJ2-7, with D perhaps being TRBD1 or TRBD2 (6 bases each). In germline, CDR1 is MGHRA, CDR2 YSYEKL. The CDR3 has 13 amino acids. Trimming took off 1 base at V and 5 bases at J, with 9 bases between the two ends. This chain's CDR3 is CASSQAEGDEQYF. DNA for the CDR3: TGCGCCAGCAGCCAAGCGGAGGGGGACGAGCAGTACTTC.

The CDR3 protein is CASSFLGPSSTDTQYF. CDR3 sequence (DNA): TGTGCCAGCAGCTTTCTCGGCCCTAGTAGCACAGATACGCAGTATTTT. This chain joins TRBV7-6 and TRBJ2-3, with no clear D. The germline CDR1 and CDR2 sequences are SGHVS and FNYEAQ. CDR3 size: 16 residues. The V and J ends lost 3 bases and 0 bases respectively, with 13 bases between them.

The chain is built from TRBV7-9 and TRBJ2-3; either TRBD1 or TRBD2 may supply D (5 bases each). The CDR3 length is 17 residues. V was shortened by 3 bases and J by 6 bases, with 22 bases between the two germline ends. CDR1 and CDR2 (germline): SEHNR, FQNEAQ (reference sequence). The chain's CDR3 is CASSFGRTTAEEDTQYF. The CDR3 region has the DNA TGTGCCAGCAGCTTCGGTAGAACGACAGCGGAGGAGGATACGCAGTATTTT.

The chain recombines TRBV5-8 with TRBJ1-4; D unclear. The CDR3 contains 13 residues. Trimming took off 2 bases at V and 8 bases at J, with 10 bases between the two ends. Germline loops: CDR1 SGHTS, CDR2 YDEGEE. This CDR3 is CASSLVPDEKLFF. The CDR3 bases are TGTGCCAGCAGCTTAGTGCCAGACGAAAAACTGTTTTTT.

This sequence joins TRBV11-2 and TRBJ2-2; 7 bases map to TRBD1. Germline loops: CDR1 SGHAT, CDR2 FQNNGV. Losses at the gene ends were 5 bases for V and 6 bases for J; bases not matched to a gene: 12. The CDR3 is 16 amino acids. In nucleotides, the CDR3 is TGTGCCAGCAGCACGAGAAAGACAGGGTTAGCCGGGGAGCTGTTTTTT. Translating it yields CASSTRKTGLAGELFF.

The CDR3 loop reads CASSPGRKGIYEQYF. In DNA, the CDR3 is TGTGCCAGCAGTCCCGGACGAAAAGGCATATACGAGCAGTACTTC. The chain employs TRBV6-6 and TRBJ2-7; D remains unclear. Trimming took off 5 bases at V and 4 bases at J, with 18 bases between the two ends. Looked up from germline, CDR1 is MNHNY and CDR2 is SVGAGI (reference sequence). The CDR3 is 15 residues long.

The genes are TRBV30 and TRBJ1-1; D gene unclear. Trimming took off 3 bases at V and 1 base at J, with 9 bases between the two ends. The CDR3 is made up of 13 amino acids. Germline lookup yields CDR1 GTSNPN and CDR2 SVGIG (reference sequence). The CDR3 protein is CAWSFYGNTEAFF. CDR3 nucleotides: TGTGCCTGGAGCTTTTACGGGAACACTGAAGCTTTCTTT.

The CDR3 DNA reads TGTGCCAGTAGTGTCGGGAGAGACTTGGATGAGCAGTTCTTC. Translation gives CASSVGRDLDEQFF. The rearrangement joins TRBV19 to TRBJ2-1; D possibly corresponds to TRBD2 (6 bases). The V and J ends lost 5 bases and 8 bases respectively, with 16 bases between them. The CDR3 runs to 14 residues. The germline V gene has CDR1 LNHDA and CDR2 SQIVND (reference sequence).

The CDR3 protein is CASSEAGAYEQYF. In DNA, the CDR3 is TGTGCCAGCAGTGAGGCAGGCGCCTACGAGCAGTACTTC. This rearrangement joins TRBV2 to TRBJ2-7; D is undetermined. Trimming removed 3 bases from V and 2 bases from J, with 8 bases in between. The CDR3 is made up of 13 amino acids. Germline assignment: CDR1 SNHLY and CDR2 FYNNEI.

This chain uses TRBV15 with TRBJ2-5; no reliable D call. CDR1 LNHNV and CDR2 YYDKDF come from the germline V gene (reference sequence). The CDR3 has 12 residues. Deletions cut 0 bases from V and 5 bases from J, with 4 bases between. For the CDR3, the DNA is TGTGCCACCAGCAGAGATATGGAGACCCAGTACTTC. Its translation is CATSRDMETQYF.

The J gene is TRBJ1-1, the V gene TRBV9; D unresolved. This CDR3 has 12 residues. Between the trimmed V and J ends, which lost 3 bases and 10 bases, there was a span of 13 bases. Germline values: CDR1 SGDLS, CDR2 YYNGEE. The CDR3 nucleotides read TGTGCCAGCAGCGGGCCCCGACCCAGAGCTTTCTTT. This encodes CASSGPRPRAFF.